A selection of T cell receptor beta chains follows, all from one sample in a study of cytomegalovirus exposure and HLA in healthy donors. The data were produced by immunoSEQ multiplex PCR, yet TCRdb's version contains in-frame clones alone and is incomplete. The specimen's table records about 46,000 clones. Specimen: PBMCs. The receptors were sampled from a woman between 40 and 55 years old in good health and CMV-seronegative. CDR3s include the opening cysteine and the closing phenylalanine or tryptophan. A D gene is named only where the DNA matches it firmly.

J gene	V gene	CDR3 length	D gene	CDR3 protein	CDR3 DNA
TRBJ1-2	TRBV5-1	15	.	CASRDPGEPNYGYTF	TGCGCCAGCAGAGATCCTGGAGAGCCTAACTATGGCTACACCTTC
TRBJ1-1	TRBV28	14	.	CATSQQLMNTEAFF	TGTGCCACGTCTCAACAGCTCATGAACACTGAAGCTTTCTTT
TRBJ2-7	TRBV12-2	14	.	CASRLAYGGLEQYF	TGTGCAAGTCGCTTAGCTTACGGGGGTCTCGAGCAGTACTTC
TRBJ1-1	TRBV30	14	.	CAWGFGRGDTEAFF	TGTGCCTGGGGTTTTGGCAGGGGAGACACTGAAGCTTTCTTT
TRBJ2-2	TRBV4-3	13	.	CASGDTNTGELFF	TGCGCCAGCGGGGACACGAACACCGGGGAGCTGTTTTTT
TRBJ2-1	TRBV9	18	.	CASSVKPGTSSSYNEQFF	TGTGCCAGCAGCGTGAAACCCGGGACTTCAAGCTCCTACAATGAGCAGTTCTTC
TRBJ1-5	TRBV28	15	TRBD1	CASSSPGQGNQPQHF	TGTGCCAGCAGTTCTCCGGGACAGGGTAATCAGCCCCAGCATTTT
TRBJ2-5	TRBV19	14	TRBD1	CASSPTGQKETQYF	TGTGCCAGTTCCCCGACAGGGCAAAAAGAGACCCAGTACTTC
TRBJ2-2	TRBV25-1	14	.	CASSRLGRPGELFF	TGTGCCAGCAGTCGTCTTGGGAGGCCCGGGGAGCTGTTTTTT
TRBJ1-4	TRBV28	18	.	CASSDGNRLLVDNEKLFF	TGTGCCAGCAGTGACGGCAATCGTCTCCTAGTCGACAATGAAAAACTGTTTTTT
TRBJ2-7	TRBV7-2	13	.	CASSLGHSYEQYF	TGTGCCAGCAGCTTAGGACATTCCTACGAGCAGTACTTC
TRBJ1-2	TRBV9	12	.	CASSEGGNGYTF	TGTGCCAGCAGCGAGGGGGGGAATGGCTACACCTTC
TRBJ2-7	TRBV5-1	15	TRBD1	CASSHRTGSPGEQYF	TGCGCCAGCAGCCACAGGACAGGGTCCCCTGGCGAGCAGTACTTC
TRBJ1-5	TRBV4-2	15	.	CASSQDWGPDQPQHF	TGTGCCAGCAGCCAAGATTGGGGGCCTGATCAGCCCCAGCATTTT
TRBJ2-3	TRBV7-2	12	TRBD1	CASSRQGDTQYF	TGTGCCAGCAGTCGACAGGGGGATACGCAGTATTTT
TRBJ1-3	TRBV30	12	.	CAQRGDGNTIYF	TGTGCCCAGCGGGGGGATGGAAACACCATATATTTT
TRBJ2-5	TRBV7-2	15	.	CASSPPGLREETQYF	TGTGCCAGCAGCCCCCCGGGCCTGAGGGAAGAGACCCAGTACTTC
TRBJ2-5	TRBV15	12	.	CATSRGGETQYF	TGTGCCACCAGCAGAGGCGGAGAGACCCAGTACTTC
TRBJ1-1	TRBV4-1	14	TRBD1	CASSQETGPTEAFF	TGCGCCAGCAGCCAAGAGACAGGGCCAACTGAAGCTTTCTTT
TRBJ2-5	TRBV7-3	18	TRBD2	CASSSHPNGAGGGETQYF	TGTGCCAGCAGCTCCCACCCGAACGGAGCGGGAGGAGGAGAGACCCAGTACTTC
TRBJ2-2	TRBV10-3	18	TRBD2	CAISESAGASGSSGELFF	TGTGCCATCAGTGAGTCGGCAGGGGCTAGCGGGAGTTCCGGGGAGCTGTTTTTT
TRBJ2-1	TRBV4-3	12	.	CASSQGQGEQFF	TGCGCCAGCAGCCAGGGACAAGGTGAGCAGTTCTTC
TRBJ2-5	TRBV19	14	.	CASTPPDRQETQYF	TGTGCCAGTACCCCCCCGGACAGACAAGAGACCCAGTACTTC
TRBJ2-1	TRBV4-1	16	TRBD2	CASSPTGGGGYNEQFF	TGCGCCAGCAGCCCCACCGGGGGGGGAGGATACAATGAGCAGTTCTTC
TRBJ2-7	TRBV6-1	14	.	CASRERTASYEQYF	TGTGCCAGCCGAGAGAGAACAGCCTCCTACGAGCAGTACTTC
TRBJ1-2	TRBV10-3	13	TRBD1	CAINGDRVAGYTF	TGTGCCATCAATGGCGACAGGGTGGCCGGCTACACCTTC
TRBJ2-7	TRBV29-1	12	.	CSVSGSSYEQYF	TGCAGCGTTAGTGGGAGCTCCTACGAGCAGTACTTC
TRBJ2-7	TRBV25-1	15	TRBD1	CASSRQGENSYEQYF	TGTGCCAGCAGTCGCCAGGGGGAGAATTCCTACGAGCAGTACTTC